The 18 T cell receptor beta chains presented below share a single source sample, sequenced in a study of cytomegalovirus exposure and HLA in healthy donors. The table came from immunoSEQ multiplex PCR; TCRdb's copy has only in-frame clones and leaves some out. The sample records around 150,000 clones, 86% being singletons. The sequencing sample was made of PBMCs. All receptors come from a woman between 18 and 29 years old in good health and CMV-seronegative.

This chain connects TRBV6-5 to TRBJ2-7, with 11 positions matching TRBD1. The CDR3 is 14 residues long. The V segment lost 4 bases and the J segment 6 bases; nucleotides outside the gene matches: 5. The germline gives CDR1 MNHEY, CDR2 SVGAGI. Written as DNA, the CDR3 is TGTGCCAGCAGTTTGGGGACAGGGGGAAGCGAGCAGTACTTC. Translated: CASSLGTGGSEQYF.

J is TRBJ2-7 and V is TRBV6-1, with a possible D match to TRBD2 (5 bases). V was clipped by 7 bases and J by 3 bases, with 7 bases between them. The CDR3 totals 11 residues. CDR1 is MNHNS, CDR2 SASEGT, per germline. CDR3 protein: CASKDYYEQYF. CDR3 in DNA: TGTGCCAGCAAAGACTACTACGAGCAGTACTTC.

The chain couples TRBV12-5 to TRBJ1-5, with D maybe TRBD1 (5 bases). Per germline, CDR1 LGHNT and CDR2 FRNRAP. The V and J ends lost 5 bases and 0 bases respectively, with 11 bases between them. This CDR3 spans 15 amino acids. The CDR3 nucleotides are TGTGCTAGTGGTCTGACAGAATCTAGCAATCAGCCCCAGCATTTT. It specifies CASGLTESSNQPQHF.

This sequence joins TRBV27 and TRBJ1-5; 7 bases map to TRBD1. This CDR3 has 13 amino acids. Germline V CDR1 and CDR2: MNHEY, SMNVEV (reference sequence). The J segment lost 5 bases and the V segment lost 7 bases, leaving 5 bases of the junction unmatched. The CDR3 protein is CASTGRGDQPQHF. The CDR3 DNA follows: TGTGCCAGCACGGGCAGGGGGGATCAGCCCCAGCATTTT.

This sequence joins TRBV5-4 and TRBJ1-2, with 7 bases identical to TRBD1. CDR1 and CDR2 from the germline V gene are SGHNT and YYREEE (reference sequence). V lost 0 bases and J lost 8; bases outside the gene matches: 7. The CDR3 covers 14 residues. CDR3 sequence reads: CASSLDYRGGGYTF. In DNA form, the CDR3 reads TGTGCCAGCAGCTTGGATTACAGGGGAGGAGGCTACACCTTC. Full variable domain (missing parts from reference TRBV5-4 and TRBJ1-2): ETGVTQSPTHLIKTRGQQVTLRCSSQSGHNTVSWYQQALGQGPQFIFQYYREEENGRGNFPPRFSGLQFPNYSSELNVNALELDDSALYLCASSLDYRGGGYTFGSGTRLTVV.

This chain links TRBV2 with TRBJ1-5, with 10 nucleotides matching TRBD1. From germline, CDR1 is SNHLY and CDR2 FYNNEI. The CDR3 is 16 amino acids. After removal of 4 bases from V and 8 bases from J, the junction contained 11 bases not matched to a gene. The DNA of the CDR3 is TGTGCCAGCAGTGGAGGACAGGGGGGTAGGAGTGAGCCCCAGCATTTT. Its translation: CASSGGQGGRSEPQHF.

The V gene is TRBV4-1, the J gene TRBJ1-5; D unresolved. Germline values: CDR1 MGHRA, CDR2 YSYEKL. This CDR3 is 15 amino acids long. The V gene lost 0 bases and the J gene lost 1 base, with 7 bases spanning the gap. The CDR3 sequence: CASSQDRQSNQPQHF. Written as DNA, the CDR3 is TGCGCCAGCAGCCAAGATCGCCAGAGCAATCAGCCCCAGCATTTT.

The sample holds a few counts of this clone. The chain has TRBV19 and TRBJ1-1; no definite D call. Germline values: CDR1 LNHDA, CDR2 SQIVND (reference sequence). This CDR3 has 14 amino acids. Trimming pared 9 bases from V and 4 bases from J, leaving 18 bases between. CDR3 DNA: TGTGCCAGCACACGTCGCCCGGCGGGCACTGAAGCTTTCTTT. This translates into CASTRRPAGTEAFF. Full variable domain (remainder filled in from reference TRBV19 and TRBJ1-1): DGGITQSPKYLFRKEGQNVTLSCEQNLNHDAMYWYRQDPGQGLRLIYYSQIVNDFQKGDIAEGYSVSREKKESFPLTVTSAQKNPTAFYLCASTRRPAGTEAFFGQGTRLTVV.

This rearrangement joins TRBV7-6 to TRBJ2-5, with 9 bases aligning to TRBD2. With V trimmed by 2 bases and J by 1 base, 5 bases remained unmatched. The CDR3 totals 16 residues. Germline V gene data show CDR1 as SGHVS and CDR2 as FNYEAQ. CDR3 in DNA: TGTGCCAGCAGCTTAACGCTAGCGGGGTTCCAAGAGACCCAGTACTTC. Its protein is CASSLTLAGFQETQYF.

The chain uses TRBV27 and TRBJ2-5; 7 nucleotides line up with TRBD2. V was clipped by 3 bases and J by 2 bases; unmatched bases: 9. Germline CDR1 is MNHEY and CDR2 is SMNVEV (reference sequence). This CDR3 contains 16 residues. The CDR3 here is CASSFAPGTTQETQYF. The DNA for the CDR3 is TGTGCCAGCAGTTTTGCACCAGGGACTACGCAAGAGACCCAGTACTTC.

The CDR3 here is CASSASGGGSYEQYF. The CDR3 DNA reads as TGTGCCAGCAGCGCCAGCGGGGGCGGGTCCTACGAGCAGTACTTC. V and J are TRBV9 and TRBJ2-7; 8 positions match TRBD2. CDR1 is SGDLS, CDR2 YYNGEE, per germline. The CDR3 length is 15 residues. Trimming cost V 3 bases and J 1 base; bases outside gene matches: 6.

V is TRBV2 and J is TRBJ2-2; 11 bases line up with TRBD1. The CDR3 length is 15 residues. Germline CDR1 is SNHLY and CDR2 is FYNNEI. V was clipped by 6 bases and J by 7 bases; unmatched bases: 7. The DNA of the CDR3 is TGTGCCAGCAGCGGTGGGACAGGGGGGATCGGGGAGCTGTTTTTT. This gives the protein CASSGGTGGIGELFF.

The genes are TRBV6-4 and TRBJ2-7; 10 nucleotides align to TRBD1. The germline CDR1 and CDR2 sequences are MRHNA and SNTAGT. V gave up 2 bases and J gave up 3 bases; unmatched junction bases: 4. This CDR3 has 15 amino acids. The CDR3 bases are TGTGCCAGCAGTGACCCCCGGACAGGGGGCTACGAGCAGTACTTC. The encoded protein is CASSDPRTGGYEQYF.

This clone was seen a single time. The V and J genes are TRBV5-6 and TRBJ2-3, with D tentatively TRBD1 (6 bases). The CDR3 sequence is 19 residues long. V was trimmed by 0 bases and J by 2 bases, leaving 22 bases between them. Looked up from germline, CDR1 is SGHDT and CDR2 is YYEEEE. In DNA form, the CDR3 reads TGTGCCAGCAGCTTGGAGATCAGGGGCAGGGTAGAGGACACAGATACGCAGTATTTT. Translating gives CASSLEIRGRVEDTDTQYF. Combining the CDR3 with reference TRBV5-6 and TRBJ2-3 gives the whole variable domain DAGVTQSPTHLIKTRGQQVTLRCSPKSGHDTVSWYQQALGQGPQFIFQYYEEEERQRGNFPDRFSGHQFPNYSSELNVNALLLGDSALYLCASSLEIRGRVEDTDTQYFGPGTRLTVL.

This chain's CDR3 is CASSYGSPLYGYTF. CDR3 DNA: TGTGCCAGCAGTTACGGCTCCCCTCTCTATGGCTACACCTTC. The rearrangement links TRBV6-5 to TRBJ1-2; D gene uncertain. V lost 2 bases to trimming and J lost 4 bases, with 11 bases between them. The germline CDR1 and CDR2 sequences are MNHEY and SVGAGI. The CDR3 is 14 amino acids.

The chain links TRBV4-3 to TRBJ2-1, with TRBD1 as a possible D gene (5 bases). Trimming cost V 0 bases and J 2 bases, with 11 bases left between them. There are 16 residues in the CDR3. Germline-derived CDR1 and CDR2 are LGHNA and YSLEER. DNA of the CDR3: TGCGCCAGCAGCCAAGAGCCCCAAGGGGCCTACAATGAGCAGTTCTTC. It specifies CASSQEPQGAYNEQFF.

This chain's CDR3 is CASSSRTVSYNEQFF. CDR3 sequence (DNA): TGTGCCAGCAGCTCCCGGACAGTCTCCTACAATGAGCAGTTCTTC. J is TRBJ2-1 and V is TRBV5-4; perhaps TRBD1 as D (6 bases). The germline CDR1 and CDR2 sequences are SGHNT and YYREEE (reference sequence). V was shortened by 3 bases and J by 0 bases, with 10 bases between the two germline ends. The CDR3 totals 15 residues.

The J gene is TRBJ2-5, the V gene TRBV5-1, with 7 bases aligning to TRBD1. The CDR3 loop spans 14 amino acids. CDR1 SGHRS and CDR2 YFSETQ come from the germline V gene. V shed 3 bases and J 1 base; nucleotides not matched to a gene: 3. CDR3 DNA: TGCGCCAGCAGCTGGGACAGTACCCAAGAGACCCAGTACTTC. This gives the protein CASSWDSTQETQYF.